The sequence of this T cell receptor beta chain was determined in a study of radiotherapy plus CTLA-4 blockade in lung cancer. Repertoires were generated with immunoSEQ multiplex PCR, while TCRdb's copy carries only in-frame clones and drops some. The table lists about 57,000 clones, over 75% of them singletons. Study-level results: Interferon-beta, together with early blood T cell clone dynamics, reportedly best predicted response. Radiotherapy plus ipilimumab was followed by expansion in blood of tumor-derived TCR clones.

As for this clone: Its antigen is undetermined.

Ipilimumab-mediated CTLA-4 blockade plus focal radiation was given to patients having chemo-refractory metastatic non-small-cell lung cancer. This CDR3 has 18 amino acids. V dropped 2 bases and J dropped 0 bases, with 19 bases sitting between them. Germline V CDR1 and CDR2: SEHNR, FQNEAQ (reference sequence). The sequencing here drew on peripheral blood, taken from a patient treated with radiotherapy plus ipilimumab. The chain employs TRBV7-9 and TRBJ2-5; a weak D match, TRBD1 (5 bases). This TCR came from a human donor with non-small cell lung cancer who had a complete response to radiotherapy plus ipilimumab. As DNA, the CDR3 is TGTGCCAGCAGCTTAAATTGGGTCTCGCAGGACAACCAAGAGACCCAGTACTTC. Translated, it gives CASSLNWVSQDNQETQYF.